The text below deals with one T cell receptor beta chain. TCRB transcripts that were expressed got sequenced, as all of the isolated RNA had been reverse transcribed. Around 3.5 million reads on average were seen across naive, central memory and regulatory T cell samples. The table came from immunoSEQ multiplex PCR; TCRdb's copy has only in-frame clones and leaves some out. The sample lists about 350,000 clones; around a fifth were seen once. This sample is part of a study of beta chain features in type 1 diabetes. Germline values: CDR1 LNHDA, CDR2 SQIVND (reference sequence). V was pared by 11 bases and J by 8 bases, with 9 bases of the junction left unmatched. The CDR3 consists of 13 residues.

The sample taken for sequencing was naive CD4+ T cells from blood. This clonotype was obtained from a young woman in good health. This chain connects TRBV19 to TRBJ1-6, with 7 bases that match TRBD1. The CDR3 is CASNRDRDSPLHF. In DNA, the CDR3 is TGTGCCTCTAACCGGGACAGAGATTCACCCCTCCACTTT.